The 16 T cell receptor beta chains given below trace back to one sample, sequenced in a study of shared clonotypes between healthy human individuals. Assay: immunoSEQ multiplex PCR; the TCRdb copy retains only in-frame clones and omits some. In the table there are about 470,000 clones, around 79% of which are singletons. The specimen sequenced was PBMCs. The receptors were sampled from a woman between 35 and 50 years old in good health. Some clones in this sample may be carry-over from other donors' samples.

The chain uses TRBV5-1 and TRBJ2-5; no clear D. The CDR3 consists of 14 residues. V was pared by 0 bases and J by 5 bases, with 11 bases between. Germline V gene sequence: CDR1 SGHRS, CDR2 YFSETQ. The CDR3 DNA reads as TGCGCCAGCAGCTTGGGTGATAGGTACGAGACCCAGTACTTC. Encoded protein: CASSLGDRYETQYF.

The V gene is TRBV18, the J gene TRBJ2-7; 10 bases agree with TRBD2. The trim removed 0 bases at V and 1 base at J, leaving 6 bases unmatched. There are 17 residues in the CDR3. Germline V gives CDR1 KGHSH, CDR2 LQKENI. CDR3 residues: CASSPPAGTSASYEQYF. Written as DNA, the CDR3 is TGTGCCAGCTCACCACCGGCCGGGACTAGCGCTTCCTACGAGCAGTACTTC.

The CDR3 protein is CASSVGGTDNQPQHF. The CDR3 DNA reads TGTGCCAGCAGCGTCGGGGGGACCGATAATCAGCCCCAGCATTTT. The chain is built from TRBV9 and TRBJ1-5; D might be TRBD1 (5 bases). This CDR3 has 15 amino acids. Trimming shortened V by 2 bases and J by 4 bases, and 13 bases separated the two germline ends. Germline CDR1 reads SGDLS; CDR2 reads YYNGEE.

The V gene is TRBV7-3, the J gene TRBJ2-1, with TRBD2 matching over 7 bases. The CDR3 extends over 15 amino acids. The trim removed 1 base at V and 8 bases at J, leaving 8 bases unmatched. CDR1 is SGHTA and CDR2 is FQGTGA in the germline V gene. As DNA, the CDR3 is TGTGCCAGCAGCTTAAACCCGGGAGGCAGGTATGAGCAGTTCTTC. Amino acid sequence: CASSLNPGGRYEQFF.

The CDR3 region is CASSITARVGTEQFF. The CDR3 nucleotides read TGTGCCAGTAGTATCACGGCTAGAGTCGGGACTGAGCAGTTCTTC. The chain links TRBV19 to TRBJ2-1; D tentatively fits TRBD1 or TRBD2 (5 bases each). V lost 3 bases, J lost 9 bases, and 18 bases lay in between. Per the germline V gene, CDR1 is LNHDA and CDR2 is SQIVND (reference sequence). The CDR3 length is 15 residues.

This sequence joins TRBV2 and TRBJ2-3; 10 positions agree with TRBD2. Germline CDR1 is SNHLY and CDR2 is FYNNEI. Unmatched junction bases numbered 8, after V lost 7 bases and J lost 7 bases. This CDR3 is built from 14 residues. Here the CDR3 reads CASNLAGGVNTQYF. As DNA, the CDR3 is TGTGCCAGCAACTTAGCGGGAGGAGTTAATACGCAGTATTTT.

The chain couples TRBV18 to TRBJ2-7; perhaps TRBD1 as D (6 bases). Trimming took 3 bases from V and 7 from J, leaving 13 bases between them. The CDR3 consists of 13 residues. The germline CDR1 and CDR2 sequences are KGHSH and LQKENI. CDR3 residues: CASSPSRQDEQYF. CDR3 DNA sequence: TGTGCCAGCTCACCGAGTAGACAGGATGAGCAGTACTTC.

This clone was recorded only once. This sequence joins TRBV7-6 and TRBJ1-3; D not certain. Germline V CDR1 and CDR2: SGHVS, FNYEAQ. V was cut by 0 bases and J by 0 bases, with 9 bases left in between. The length of the CDR3 is 16 residues. Here the CDR3 reads CASSLAVVNSGNTIYF. As DNA, the CDR3 is TGTGCCAGCAGCTTAGCGGTGGTGAACTCTGGAAACACCATATATTTT.

This clone was recorded a few times. The rearrangement links TRBV7-3 to TRBJ2-2; tentatively, D is TRBD2 (5 bases). Trimming cost V 5 bases and J 5 bases, with 15 bases left between them. Germline V gene sequence: CDR1 SGHTA, CDR2 FQGTGA. The CDR3 runs to 15 residues. CDR3 sequence: CASSLLGRETGELFF. As DNA, the CDR3 is TGTGCCAGCAGCCTCTTAGGCCGGGAAACCGGGGAGCTGTTTTTT.

This rearrangement joins TRBV10-1 to TRBJ1-2; a weak D match, TRBD1 (5 bases). Deletions cut 5 bases from V and 8 bases from J, with 15 bases between. Germline V gene lookup returns CDR1 WNHNN and CDR2 SYGVQD (reference sequence). CDR3 length: 13 residues. The DNA for the CDR3 is TGCGCCAGCAGTCCCGACAGCACTCGGGGCTACACCTTC. This encodes CASSPDSTRGYTF.

The chain combines TRBV2 with TRBJ2-1; possible D gene TRBD1, 5 bases. V lost 8 bases to trimming and J lost 5 bases, with 13 bases between them. Per germline, CDR1 SNHLY and CDR2 FYNNEI. This CDR3 contains 13 residues. The CDR3 nucleotides read TGTGCCAGCTCGCTAGGACACAACAATGAGCAGTTCTTC. The encoded protein is CASSLGHNNEQFF. The full variable domain, completed using reference TRBV2 and TRBJ2-1, is EPEVTQTPSHQVTQMGQEVILRCVPISNHLYFYWYRQILGQKVEFLVSFYNNEISEKSEIFDDQFSVERPDGSNFTLKIRSTKLEDSAMYFCASSLGHNNEQFFGPGTRLTVL.

The CDR3 nucleotides read TGTGCCAGCAGCCTCCCGGGAGGGGGCGGGGAGCTGTTTTTT. Translating it yields CASSLPGGGGELFF. The chain recombines TRBV5-4 with TRBJ2-2; 8 bases agree with TRBD2. Trimming removed 4 bases from V and 7 bases from J; junction bases left unmatched: 6. Looked up from germline, CDR1 is SGHNT and CDR2 is YYREEE (reference sequence). The CDR3 contains 14 residues.

The V gene is TRBV2, the J gene TRBJ1-5; D is possibly TRBD1 (6 bases). Germline CDR1 SNHLY, CDR2 FYNNEI. The CDR3 runs 15 residues. The V and J ends lost 7 bases and 0 bases respectively, with 13 bases between them. CDR3 nucleotides: TGTGCCAGCAATGAGGGACATCTTAGCAATCAGCCCCAGCATTTT. The encoded protein is CASNEGHLSNQPQHF.

The chain has TRBV19 and TRBJ2-2, with a weak D call TRBD1 (5 bases). This CDR3 has 14 amino acids. The germline V gene has CDR1 LNHDA and CDR2 SQIVND (reference sequence). The V and J ends lost 1 base and 5 bases respectively, with 8 bases between them. For the CDR3, the DNA is TGTGCCAGTAGTATAGGACAGATTACCGGGGAGCTGTTTTTT. The encoded protein is CASSIGQITGELFF.

This clone was counted between two and nine times. The chain is built from TRBV2 and TRBJ1-4; D unresolved. Germline lookup yields CDR1 SNHLY and CDR2 FYNNEI. The CDR3 is 13 residues long. V was pared by 7 bases and J by 0 bases, with 6 bases between. CDR3 residues: CASIVSTNEKLFF. In DNA, the CDR3 is TGTGCCAGCATTGTGTCAACTAATGAAAAACTGTTTTTT.

This clone was counted many times. The chain is built from TRBV2 and TRBJ1-4; possible D gene TRBD1, 5 bases. Germline lookup yields CDR1 SNHLY and CDR2 FYNNEI. CDR3 length equals 12 residues. The germline V and J ends were trimmed by 7 bases and 11 bases, with 14 bases remaining between them. The CDR3 DNA is TGTGCCAGCACCAGGGAGGGGTTGAAACTGTTTTTT. It codes for CASTREGLKLFF.